This TCR beta chain was identified in a study of CD8 T cells in ankylosing spondylitis. Whole-study findings and limits: According to the report, clones linked to the disease were significantly enriched in matched synovial fluid samples taken from ankylosing spondylitis patients.

Unmatched junction bases numbered 12, after V lost 5 bases and J lost 5 bases. The CDR3 spans 15 residues. CDR1 and CDR2 from the germline V gene are MNHEY and SMNVEV (reference sequence). TCRdb independently ran MiXCR on the 5' RACE reads; one entry per CDR3 protein. Of roughly 160,000 distinct CDR3 sequences detected, around a tenth appear once; the ten largest clones hold roughly 28%. This clonotype was seen ten or more times. Antigen: not known. What was sequenced was blood, either unsorted or a sorted T cell fraction (not recorded which). This rearrangement joins TRBV27 to TRBJ2-7; TRBD2 matches at 7 bases. This receptor was taken from a male donor with ankylosing spondylitis or in good health (not recorded which). In nucleotides, the CDR3 is TGTGCCAGCAGTGCATCCCCGGGGGGTATGCACGAGCAGTACTTC. Translating gives CASSASPGGMHEQYF.